The subject of this entry is one T cell receptor beta chain. The data originate from a study of blood T cell repertoires in COVID-19. Turning to the study itself: Some COVID-19 samples were acute and others convalescent; all came from the United States, Italy and Spain. The analysed material was cDNA or gDNA that came from T cells, B-cell-depleted T cells, or PBMCs.

Authors' methods: Reference gene primers were amplified, and this amplification served to estimate nucleated cell counts. The protocol was immunoSEQ multiplex PCR, while the TCRdb copy is restricted to in-frame clones and leaves out a portion. From that table come the V and J calls and clone size; the DNA was used to work out D and trimming. The sample contains about 180,000 clones, approximately 87% of which appear only once. This CDR3 comprises 15 residues. In germline, CDR1 is MDHEN, CDR2 SYDVKM. The V end was cut by 2 bases, the J end by 2 bases, with 10 bases between. The chain employs TRBV28 and TRBJ1-3, with unresolved D. The source of this sequence is a man in his sixties or seventies with active or convalescent COVID-19. Material: peripheral blood. DNA for the CDR3: TGTGCCAGCAGTTTAGGTGGGAGGGCTGGAAACACCATATATTTT. Amino acids: CASSLGGRAGNTIYF. Combining the CDR3 with reference TRBV28 and TRBJ1-3 gives the whole variable domain DVKVTQSSRYLVKRTGEKVFLECVQDMDHENMFWYRQDPGLGLRLIYFSYDVKMKEKGDIPEGYSVSREKKERFSLILESASTNQTSMYLCASSLGGRAGNTIYFGEGSWLTVV.